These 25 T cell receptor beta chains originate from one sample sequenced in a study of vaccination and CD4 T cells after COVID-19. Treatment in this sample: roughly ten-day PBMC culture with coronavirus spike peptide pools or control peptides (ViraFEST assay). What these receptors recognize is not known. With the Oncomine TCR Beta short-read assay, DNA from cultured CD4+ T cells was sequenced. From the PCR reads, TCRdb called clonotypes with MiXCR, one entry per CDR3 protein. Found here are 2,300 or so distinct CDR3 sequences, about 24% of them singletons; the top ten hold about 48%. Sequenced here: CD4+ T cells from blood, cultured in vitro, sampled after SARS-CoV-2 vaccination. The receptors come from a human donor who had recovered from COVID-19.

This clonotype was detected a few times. CDR3 DNA: TGTGCCAGCAGTCGTAAGAGCAGGGGTGGAGAGACCCAGTACTTC. The encoded protein is CASSRKSRGGETQYF. The genes are TRBV21-1 and TRBJ2-5; the DNA was not compared with TRBD1, the D call given in the table. TRBV21-1 is reported as a pseudogene. The CDR3 length is 15 residues.

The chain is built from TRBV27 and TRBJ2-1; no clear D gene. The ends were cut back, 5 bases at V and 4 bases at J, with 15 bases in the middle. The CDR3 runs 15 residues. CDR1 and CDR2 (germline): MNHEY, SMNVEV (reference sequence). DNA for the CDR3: TGTGCCAGCAGTCCTAGGCCGCTCTTATACAATGAGCAGTTCTTC. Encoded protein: CASSPRPLLYNEQFF.

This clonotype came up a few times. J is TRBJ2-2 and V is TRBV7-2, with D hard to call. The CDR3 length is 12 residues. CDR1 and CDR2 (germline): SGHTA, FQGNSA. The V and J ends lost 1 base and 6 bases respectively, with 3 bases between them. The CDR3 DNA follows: TGTGCCAGCAGCTTAGGTGCCGGGGAGCTGTTTTTT. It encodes CASSLGAGELFF.

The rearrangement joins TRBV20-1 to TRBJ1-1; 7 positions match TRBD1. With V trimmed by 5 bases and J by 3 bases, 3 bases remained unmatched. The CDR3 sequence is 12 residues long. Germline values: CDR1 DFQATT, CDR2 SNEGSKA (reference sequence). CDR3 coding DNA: TGCAGTGCTCAGGGGGGGGACACTGAAGCTTTCTTT. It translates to CSAQGGDTEAFF.

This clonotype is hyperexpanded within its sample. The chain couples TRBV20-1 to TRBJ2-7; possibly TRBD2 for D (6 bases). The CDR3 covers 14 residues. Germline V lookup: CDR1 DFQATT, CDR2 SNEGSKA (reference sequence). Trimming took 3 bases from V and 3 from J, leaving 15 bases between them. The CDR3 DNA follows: TGCAGTGCTAGGGAACCGACTAGAGGCTACGAGCAGTACTTC. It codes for CSAREPTRGYEQYF.

The CDR3 DNA sequence: TGCAGTGCTTCGGTCTGGCCCGATCAGCCCCAGCATTTT. Protein product: CSASVWPDQPQHF. This chain connects TRBV20-1 to TRBJ1-5; D gene unclear. Germline CDR1 DFQATT, CDR2 SNEGSKA (reference sequence). V lost 5 bases and J 5 bases, leaving 13 bases between the germline ends. The CDR3 consists of 13 residues.

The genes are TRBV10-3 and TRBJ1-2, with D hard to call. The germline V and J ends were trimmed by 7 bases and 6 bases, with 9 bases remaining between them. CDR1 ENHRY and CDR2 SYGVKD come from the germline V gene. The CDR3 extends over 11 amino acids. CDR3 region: CAINQRNGYTF. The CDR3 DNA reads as TGTGCCATCAATCAACGGAATGGCTACACCTTC.

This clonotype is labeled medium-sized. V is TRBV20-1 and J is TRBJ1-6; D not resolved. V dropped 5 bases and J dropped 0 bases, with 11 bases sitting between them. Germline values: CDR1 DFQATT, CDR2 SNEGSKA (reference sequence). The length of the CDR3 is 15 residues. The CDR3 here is CSAPQQSSYNSPLHF. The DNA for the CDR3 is TGCAGTGCTCCGCAGCAGAGCTCCTATAATTCACCCCTCCACTTT.

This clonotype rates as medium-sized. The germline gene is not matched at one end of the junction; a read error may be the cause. For the CDR3, the DNA is TGTGCCAGCAGCTTCTCGCTAGCGGGGTTTTGGGTCTTC. It is translated as CASSFSLAGFWVF. J is TRBJ2-1 and V is TRBV7-2; TRBD2 matches at 9 bases. The CDR3 runs to 13 residues. Germline V gene sequence: CDR1 SGHTA, CDR2 FQGNSA.

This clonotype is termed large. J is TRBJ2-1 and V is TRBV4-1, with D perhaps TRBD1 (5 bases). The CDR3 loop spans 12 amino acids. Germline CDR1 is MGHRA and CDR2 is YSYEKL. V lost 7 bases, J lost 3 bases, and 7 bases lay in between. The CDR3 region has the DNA TGCGCCAGCACCAGGGACTACAATGAGCAGTTCTTC. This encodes CASTRDYNEQFF.

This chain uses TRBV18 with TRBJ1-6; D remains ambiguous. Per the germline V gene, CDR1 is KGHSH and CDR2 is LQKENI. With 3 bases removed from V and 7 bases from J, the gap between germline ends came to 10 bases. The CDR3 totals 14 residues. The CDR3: CASSPTEANSPLHF. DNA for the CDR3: TGTGCCAGCTCACCTACAGAAGCCAATTCACCCCTCCACTTT.

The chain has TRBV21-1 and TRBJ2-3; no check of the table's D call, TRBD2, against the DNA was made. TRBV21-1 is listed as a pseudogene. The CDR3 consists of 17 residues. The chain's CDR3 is CASSNGGLAGTTDTQYF. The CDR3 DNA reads TGTGCCAGCAGCAATGGAGGACTAGCGGGGACCACAGATACGCAGTATTTT.

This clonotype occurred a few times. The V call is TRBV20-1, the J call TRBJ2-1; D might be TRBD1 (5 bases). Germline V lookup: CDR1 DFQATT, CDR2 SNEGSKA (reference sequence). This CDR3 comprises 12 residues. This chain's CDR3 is CRLSRAPDEQFF. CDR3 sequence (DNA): TGCAGGCTCTCCAGGGCCCCCGATGAGCAGTTCTTC.

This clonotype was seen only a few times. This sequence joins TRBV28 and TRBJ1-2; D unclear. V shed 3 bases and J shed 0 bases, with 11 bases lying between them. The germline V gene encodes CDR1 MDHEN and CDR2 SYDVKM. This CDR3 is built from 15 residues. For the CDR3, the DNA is TGTGCCAGCAGTTTGGGTTGGGCGGCTAACTATGGCTACACCTTC. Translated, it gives CASSLGWAANYGYTF.

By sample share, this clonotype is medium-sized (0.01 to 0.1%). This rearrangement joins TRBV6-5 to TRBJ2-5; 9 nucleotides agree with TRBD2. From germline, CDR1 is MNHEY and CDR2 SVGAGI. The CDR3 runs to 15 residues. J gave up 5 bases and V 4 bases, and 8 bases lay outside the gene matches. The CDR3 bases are TGTGCCAGCAGTTTCTCAGCGGGGGGAAGGGAGACCCAGTACTTC. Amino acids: CASSFSAGGRETQYF.

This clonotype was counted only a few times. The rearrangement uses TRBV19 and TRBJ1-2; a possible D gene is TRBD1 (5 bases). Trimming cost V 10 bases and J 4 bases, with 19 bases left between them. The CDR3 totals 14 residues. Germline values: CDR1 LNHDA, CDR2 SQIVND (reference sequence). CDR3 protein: CATRAGGFGYGYTF. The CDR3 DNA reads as TGTGCCACCAGGGCGGGGGGATTCGGCTATGGCTACACCTTC. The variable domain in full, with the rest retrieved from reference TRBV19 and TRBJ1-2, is DGGITQSPKYLFRKEGQNVTLSCEQNLNHDAMYWYRQDPGQGLRLIYYSQIVNDFQKGDIAEGYSVSREKKESFPLTVTSAQKNPTAFYLCATRAGGFGYGYTFGSGTRLTVV.

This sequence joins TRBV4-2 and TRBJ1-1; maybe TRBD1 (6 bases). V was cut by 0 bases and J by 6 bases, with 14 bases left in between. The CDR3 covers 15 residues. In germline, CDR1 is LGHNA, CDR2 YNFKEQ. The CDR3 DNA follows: TGTGCCAGCAGCCAAGAAAGCGGGACATCCGCTGAAGCTTTCTTT. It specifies CASSQESGTSAEAFF.

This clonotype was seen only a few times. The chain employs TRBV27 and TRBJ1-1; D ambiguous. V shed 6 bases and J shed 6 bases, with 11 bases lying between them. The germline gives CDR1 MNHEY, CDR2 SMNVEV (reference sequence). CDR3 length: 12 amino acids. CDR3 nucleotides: TGTGCCAGCAGCCGTGACATGGCTGAAGCTTTCTTT. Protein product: CASSRDMAEAFF.

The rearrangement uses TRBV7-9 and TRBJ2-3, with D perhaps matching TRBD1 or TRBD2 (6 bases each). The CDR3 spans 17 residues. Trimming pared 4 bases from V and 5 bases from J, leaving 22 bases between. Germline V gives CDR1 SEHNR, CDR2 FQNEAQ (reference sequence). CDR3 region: CASSSPEQGRRGDTQYF. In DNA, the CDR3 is TGTGCCAGCAGCTCTCCAGAACAGGGAAGGCGGGGAGATACGCAGTATTTT. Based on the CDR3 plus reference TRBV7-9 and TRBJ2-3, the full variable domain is DTGVSQNPRHKITKRGQNVTFRCDPISEHNRLYWYRQTLGQGPEFLTYFQNEAQLEKSRLLSDRFSAERPKGSFSTLEIQRTEQGDSAMYLCASSSPEQGRRGDTQYFGPGTRLTVL.

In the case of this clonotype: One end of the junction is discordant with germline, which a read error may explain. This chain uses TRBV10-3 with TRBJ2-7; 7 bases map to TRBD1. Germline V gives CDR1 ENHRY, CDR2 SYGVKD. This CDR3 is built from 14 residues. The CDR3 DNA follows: TGTGCCAGCAGTTACTACAGGGACAGCTACGAGCAGTACTTC. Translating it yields CASSYYRDSYEQYF.

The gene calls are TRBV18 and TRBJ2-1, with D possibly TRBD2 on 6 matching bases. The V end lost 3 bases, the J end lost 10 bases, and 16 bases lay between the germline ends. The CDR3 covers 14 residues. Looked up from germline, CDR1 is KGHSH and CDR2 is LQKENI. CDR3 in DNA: TGTGCCAGCTCACCGATGACGGGTCGGGAGGAGCAGTTCTTC. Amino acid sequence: CASSPMTGREEQFF.

Here the CDR3 DNA reads TGTGCCAGCAGTTTATTGCGGGGGGCTCATTCACCCCTCCACTTT. It is translated as CASSLLRGAHSPLHF. This chain joins TRBV28 and TRBJ1-6; D is perhaps TRBD1 (6 bases). CDR1 MDHEN and CDR2 SYDVKM come from the germline V gene. This CDR3 is 15 amino acids long. Trimming took off 1 base at V and 8 bases at J, with 12 bases between the two ends.

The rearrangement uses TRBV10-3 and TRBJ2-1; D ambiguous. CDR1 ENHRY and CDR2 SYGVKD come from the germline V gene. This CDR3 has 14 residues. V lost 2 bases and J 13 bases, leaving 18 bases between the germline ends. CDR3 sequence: CAISEDGVISRQFF. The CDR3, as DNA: TGTGCCATCAGTGAGGATGGCGTTATATCTCGTCAGTTCTTC.

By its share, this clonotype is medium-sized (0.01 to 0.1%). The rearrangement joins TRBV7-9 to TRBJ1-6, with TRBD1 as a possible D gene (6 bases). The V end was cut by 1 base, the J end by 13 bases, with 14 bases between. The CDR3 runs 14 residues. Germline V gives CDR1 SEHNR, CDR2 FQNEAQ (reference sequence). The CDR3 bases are TGTGCCAGCAGCTTAGAGGGGGGGCGGTACCCCCTCCACTTT. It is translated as CASSLEGGRYPLHF.

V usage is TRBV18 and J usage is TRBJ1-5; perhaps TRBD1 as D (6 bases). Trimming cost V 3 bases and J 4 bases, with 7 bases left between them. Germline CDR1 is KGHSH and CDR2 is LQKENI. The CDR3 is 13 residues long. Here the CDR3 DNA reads TGTGCCAGCTCACCGGACAGAAATCAGCCCCAGCATTTT. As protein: CASSPDRNQPQHF.